Listed below are T cell receptor beta chains from one sample, sequenced in a study of T-cell reconstitution after alpha-beta-depleted transplantation in children. TCRdb re-derived calls from the PCR reads in MiXCR, one entry per CDR3 protein. The table has tens of thousands of distinct CDR3 sequences, 5% to 7.5% seen once; the top ten hold roughly 30%. Source: peripheral blood, taken 60 days after TCRalphabeta/CD19-depleted stem cell transplant. The source is a child under two years old who had a stem cell transplant for acute myeloid leukemia, so the T cells may come from the graft donor. Each CDR3 is given with its conserved first and last residue. The order of the fields is J gene, D gene, V gene, clone size, CDR3 protein, CDR3 DNA. A D gene is named only where the DNA matches it firmly. Rows give clone size only sometimes, using once, few, many, or a class for an expanded clone.

j_call: TRBJ2-5
d_call: .
v_call: TRBV9
clone_size: many
cdr3_aa: CASSAGRYRETQYF
cdr3_nt: TGTGCCAGCAGCGCCGGACGGTATAGAGAGACCCAGTACTTC

j_call: TRBJ2-1
d_call: .
v_call: TRBV5-1
clone_size: many
cdr3_aa: CASRRGRNEQFF
cdr3_nt: TGCGCCAGCAGGAGAGGGAGGAATGAGCAGTTCTTC

j_call: TRBJ2-7
d_call: .
v_call: TRBV29-1
clone_size: many
cdr3_aa: CSVAWGIYEQYF
cdr3_nt: TGCAGCGTTGCGTGGGGAATTTACGAGCAGTACTTC

j_call: TRBJ2-7
d_call: .
v_call: TRBV20-1
clone_size: many
cdr3_aa: CSASSGSSYEQYF
cdr3_nt: TGCAGTGCTAGTTCAGGGAGCTCCTACGAGCAGTACTTC

j_call: TRBJ2-7
d_call: .
v_call: TRBV28
clone_size: many
cdr3_aa: CASSFRGWGQKGPYEQYF
cdr3_nt: TGTGCCAGCAGTTTTAGGGGATGGGGGCAAAAGGGCCCCTACGAGCAGTACTTC

j_call: TRBJ2-1
d_call: .
v_call: TRBV7-9
clone_size: many
cdr3_aa: CASSFAGSYNEQFF
cdr3_nt: TGTGCCAGCAGCTTCGCGGGCTCTTACAATGAGCAGTTCTTC

j_call: TRBJ2-2
d_call: TRBD2
v_call: TRBV5-1
clone_size: many
cdr3_aa: CASSPLTSDTGELFF
cdr3_nt: TGCGCCAGCAGCCCGCTGACTAGCGACACCGGGGAGCTGTTTTTT

j_call: TRBJ2-7
d_call: .
v_call: TRBV7-9
clone_size: many
cdr3_aa: CASSAPLTEYEQYF
cdr3_nt: TGTGCCAGCAGCGCCCCGCTGACAGAGTACGAGCAGTACTTC

j_call: TRBJ2-3
d_call: .
v_call: TRBV9
clone_size: many
cdr3_aa: CASSVGTDTQYF
cdr3_nt: TGTGCCAGCTCGGTAGGCACAGATACGCAGTATTTT

j_call: TRBJ2-7
d_call: .
v_call: TRBV3-1
clone_size: many
cdr3_aa: CASSQAGTQLRVYEQYF
cdr3_nt: TGTGCCAGCAGCCAGGCCGGGACACAGCTACGGGTCTACGAGCAGTACTTC

j_call: TRBJ2-2
d_call: .
v_call: TRBV6-2/TRBV6-3
clone_size: .
cdr3_aa: CAAYGTGDTGELFF
cdr3_nt: TGTGCCGCCTACGGGACCGGAGACACCGGGGAGCTGTTTTTT

j_call: TRBJ2-7
d_call: .
v_call: TRBV20-1
clone_size: many
cdr3_aa: CSARVGSSYEQYF
cdr3_nt: TGCAGTGCTAGAGTTGGGAGCTCCTACGAGCAGTACTTC

j_call: TRBJ1-6
d_call: TRBD1
v_call: TRBV20-1
clone_size: many
cdr3_aa: CSARGWPGTGVIHF
cdr3_nt: TGCAGTGCTAGAGGGTGGCCCGGGACAGGGGTAATCCACTTT

j_call: TRBJ2-3
d_call: .
v_call: TRBV6-6
clone_size: many
cdr3_aa: CASSYLKTDTQYF
cdr3_nt: TGTGCCAGCAGTTACCTTAAGACCGATACGCAGTATTTT

j_call: TRBJ2-3
d_call: .
v_call: TRBV6-1
clone_size: many
cdr3_aa: CASGPVDGPDTQYF
cdr3_nt: TGTGCCAGCGGACCGGTGGATGGGCCAGATACGCAGTATTTT

j_call: TRBJ2-4
d_call: .
v_call: TRBV9
clone_size: many
cdr3_aa: CASSYGPRLAKNIQYF
cdr3_nt: TGTGCCAGCAGCTATGGACCGCGACTAGCCAAAAACATTCAGTACTTC

j_call: TRBJ2-3
d_call: .
v_call: TRBV7-2
clone_size: few
cdr3_aa: CASSSGSFADTQYF
cdr3_nt: TGTGCCAGCAGCTCTGGATCCTTTGCAGATACGCAGTATTTT

j_call: TRBJ1-1
d_call: .
v_call: TRBV7-9
clone_size: few
cdr3_aa: CASIGGPESKAFF
cdr3_nt: TGTGCCAGCATAGGAGGGCCGGAAAGTAAAGCTTTCTTT

j_call: TRBJ2-7
d_call: .
v_call: TRBV6-1
clone_size: many
cdr3_aa: CASSAGRVYEQYF
cdr3_nt: TGTGCCAGCAGTGCGGGCAGGGTCTACGAGCAGTACTTC